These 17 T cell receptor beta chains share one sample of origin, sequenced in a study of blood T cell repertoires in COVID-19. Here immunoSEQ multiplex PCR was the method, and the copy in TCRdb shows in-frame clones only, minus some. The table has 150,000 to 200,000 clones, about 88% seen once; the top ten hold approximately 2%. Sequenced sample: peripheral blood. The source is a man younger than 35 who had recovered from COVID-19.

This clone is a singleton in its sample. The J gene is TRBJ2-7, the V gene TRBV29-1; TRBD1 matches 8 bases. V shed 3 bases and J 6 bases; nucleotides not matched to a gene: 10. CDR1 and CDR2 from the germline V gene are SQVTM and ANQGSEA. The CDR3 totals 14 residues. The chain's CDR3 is CSVERVQGAGEQYF. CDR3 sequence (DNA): TGCAGCGTTGAGAGGGTCCAGGGGGCTGGCGAGCAGTACTTC.

Here the CDR3 DNA reads TGCGCCAGCAGCCAATACATAGCGGGAGCGGCCTACAATGAGCAGTTCTTC. The encoded protein is CASSQYIAGAAYNEQFF. The chain combines TRBV4-3 with TRBJ2-1; 9 bases line up with TRBD2. This CDR3 has 17 residues. Germline V lookup: CDR1 LGHNA, CDR2 YSLEER. V was clipped by 2 bases and J by 2 bases; unmatched bases: 7.

DNA of the CDR3: TGTGCCAGCAGTTATCCCTCAGGGGGAGGAACCGGGGAGCTGTTTTTT. Translation: CASSYPSGGGTGELFF. The chain couples TRBV6-6 to TRBJ2-2; D possibly corresponds to TRBD1 (7 bases). There are 16 residues in the CDR3. The germline gives CDR1 MNHNY, CDR2 SVGAGI (reference sequence). V lost 3 bases, J lost 5 bases, and 16 bases lay in between.

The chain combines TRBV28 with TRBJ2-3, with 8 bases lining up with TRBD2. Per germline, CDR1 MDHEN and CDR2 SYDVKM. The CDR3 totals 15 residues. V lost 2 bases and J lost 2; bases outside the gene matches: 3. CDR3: CASSLQRETTDTQYF. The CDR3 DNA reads TGTGCCAGCAGTTTACAGCGGGAGACCACAGATACGCAGTATTTT.

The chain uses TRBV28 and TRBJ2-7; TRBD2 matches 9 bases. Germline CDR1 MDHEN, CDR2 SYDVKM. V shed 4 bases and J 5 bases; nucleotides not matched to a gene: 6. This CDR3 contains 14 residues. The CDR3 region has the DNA TGTGCCAGCAGTTCGGCGGGGGGGACAGACGAGCAGTACTTC. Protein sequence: CASSSAGGTDEQYF.

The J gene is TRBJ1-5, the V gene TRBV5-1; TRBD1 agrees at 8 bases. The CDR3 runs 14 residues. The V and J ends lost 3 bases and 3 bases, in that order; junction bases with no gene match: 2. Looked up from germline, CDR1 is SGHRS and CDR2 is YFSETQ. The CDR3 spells CASSSGQANQPQHF. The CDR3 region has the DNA TGCGCCAGCAGCTCGGGACAGGCCAATCAGCCCCAGCATTTT.

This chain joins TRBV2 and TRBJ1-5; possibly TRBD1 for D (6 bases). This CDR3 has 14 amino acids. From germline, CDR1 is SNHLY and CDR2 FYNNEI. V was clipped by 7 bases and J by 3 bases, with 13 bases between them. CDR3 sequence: CASMAGQFNQPQHF. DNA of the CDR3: TGTGCCAGCATGGCCGGACAGTTCAATCAGCCCCAGCATTTT.

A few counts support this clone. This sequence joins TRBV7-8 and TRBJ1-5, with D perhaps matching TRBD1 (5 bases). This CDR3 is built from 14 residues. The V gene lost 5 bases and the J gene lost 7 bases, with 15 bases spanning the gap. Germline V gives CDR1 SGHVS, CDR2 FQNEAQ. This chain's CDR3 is CASSPGGGNQPQHF. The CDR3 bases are TGTGCCAGCAGCCCCGGGGGAGGTAACCAGCCCCAGCATTTT.

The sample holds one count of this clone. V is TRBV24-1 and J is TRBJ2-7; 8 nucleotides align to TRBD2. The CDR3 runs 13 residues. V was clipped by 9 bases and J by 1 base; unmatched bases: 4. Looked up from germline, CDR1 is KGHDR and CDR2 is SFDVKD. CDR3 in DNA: TGTGCCACCCAAAGCGGGAGTTCCTACGAGCAGTACTTC. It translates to CATQSGSSYEQYF.

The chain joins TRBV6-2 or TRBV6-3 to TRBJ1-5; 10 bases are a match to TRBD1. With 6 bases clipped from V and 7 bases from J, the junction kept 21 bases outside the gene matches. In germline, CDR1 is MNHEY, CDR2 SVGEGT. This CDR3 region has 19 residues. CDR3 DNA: TGTGCCAGCAGCGGCCTCAACCTAGTCGGGACAGGGGTTCGGCAGCCCCAGCATTTT. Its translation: CASSGLNLVGTGVRQPQHF.

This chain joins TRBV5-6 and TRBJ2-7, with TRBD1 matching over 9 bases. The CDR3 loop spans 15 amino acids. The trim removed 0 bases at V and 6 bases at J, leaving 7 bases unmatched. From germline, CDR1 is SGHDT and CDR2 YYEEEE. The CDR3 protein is CASSLAGTGLPEQYF. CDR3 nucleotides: TGTGCCAGCAGCTTGGCCGGGACAGGGCTACCCGAGCAGTACTTC.

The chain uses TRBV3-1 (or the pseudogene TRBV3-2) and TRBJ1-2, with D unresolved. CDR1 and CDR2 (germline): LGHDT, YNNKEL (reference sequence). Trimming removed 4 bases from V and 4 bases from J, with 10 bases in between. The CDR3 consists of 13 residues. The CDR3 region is CASSRTISYGYTF. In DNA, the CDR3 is TGTGCCAGCAGCCGCACAATTTCCTATGGCTACACCTTC.

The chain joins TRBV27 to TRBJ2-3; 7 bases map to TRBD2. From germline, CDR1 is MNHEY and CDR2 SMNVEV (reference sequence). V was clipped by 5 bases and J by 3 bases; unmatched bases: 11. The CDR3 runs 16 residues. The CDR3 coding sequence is TGTGCCAGCAGTGGGAGGCGGGAGCGTCTGACAGATACGCAGTATTTT. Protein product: CASSGRRERLTDTQYF.

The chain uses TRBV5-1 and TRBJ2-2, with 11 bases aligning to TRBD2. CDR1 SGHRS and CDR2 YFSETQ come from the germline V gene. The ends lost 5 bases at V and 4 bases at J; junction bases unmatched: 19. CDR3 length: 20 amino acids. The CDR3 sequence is CASRQTSGSGSLVGTGELFF. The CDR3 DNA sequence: TGCGCCAGCAGACAAACTAGCGGGAGCGGGAGTCTAGTTGGCACCGGGGAGCTGTTTTTT.

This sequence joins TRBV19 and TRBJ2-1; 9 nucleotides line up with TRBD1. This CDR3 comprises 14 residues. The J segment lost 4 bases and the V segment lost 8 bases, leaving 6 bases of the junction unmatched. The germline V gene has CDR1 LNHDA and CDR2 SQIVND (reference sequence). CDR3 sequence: CASSGTGRYNEQFF. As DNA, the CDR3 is TGTGCCAGTTCCGGGACAGGGCGATACAATGAGCAGTTCTTC.

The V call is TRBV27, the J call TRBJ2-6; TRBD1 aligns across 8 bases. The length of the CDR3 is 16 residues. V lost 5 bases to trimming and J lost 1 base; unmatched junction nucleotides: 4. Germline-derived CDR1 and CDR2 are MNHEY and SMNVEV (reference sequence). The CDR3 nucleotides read TGTGCCAGCAGTCTAAACAGGGGGTCTGGGGCCAACGTCCTGACTTTC. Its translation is CASSLNRGSGANVLTF.

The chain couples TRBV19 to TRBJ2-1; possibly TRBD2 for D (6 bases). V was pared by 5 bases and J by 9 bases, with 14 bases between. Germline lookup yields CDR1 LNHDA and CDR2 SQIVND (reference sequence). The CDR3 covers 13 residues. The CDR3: CASSAGPQGEQFF. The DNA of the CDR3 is TGTGCCAGTAGTGCGGGACCCCAAGGTGAGCAGTTCTTC.